This T cell receptor beta chain was recovered during a study of cytomegalovirus exposure and HLA in healthy donors. V gave up 3 bases and J gave up 2 bases; unmatched junction bases: 2. CDR1 and CDR2 (germline): SGHTA, FQGNSA. This CDR3 spans 14 amino acids. Vbeta (60) and Jbeta (13) primers were used in the PCR. The repertoire was sequenced with immunoSEQ multiplex PCR; TCRdb's copy has only in-frame clones and lacks some. The sample contains around 300,000 clones, just over 70% of which appear only once. The chain links TRBV7-2 to TRBJ2-7, with 9 positions matching TRBD1. This TCR was recovered from a female donor in good health and CMV-seronegative. Specimen: PBMCs. CDR3 nucleotide sequence: TGTGCCAGCAGCTTCGGACAGGGGACCTACGAGCAGTACTTC. It specifies CASSFGQGTYEQYF.